The 19 T cell receptor beta chains given below trace back to one sample, sequenced in a study of response to subunit inactivated influenza vaccine. TCRdb re-called the RT-PCR reads through MiXCR, storing one row per CDR3 protein. Of roughly 160,000 distinct CDR3 sequences in the sample, approximately 10% were seen once. The sample in question was non-naive T cells sorted from PBMCs, obtained 45 days after vaccination. Source of these receptors: a man aged 50 or older who received an inactivated influenza vaccine.

CDR3 sequence reads: CASSSVGSTAGNTIYF. The CDR3 region has the DNA TGTGCCAGCAGTTCCGTCGGGTCTACAGCTGGAAACACCATATATTTT. The rearrangement uses TRBV7-2 and TRBJ1-3; unclear D gene. The CDR3 totals 16 residues. With 6 bases removed from V and 2 bases from J, the gap between germline ends came to 17 bases. The germline gives CDR1 SGHTA, CDR2 FQGNSA.

The chain carries TRBV20-1 and TRBJ2-7, with D maybe TRBD2 (5 bases). CDR1 DFQATT and CDR2 SNEGSKA come from the germline V gene (reference sequence). V was cut by 0 bases and J by 3 bases, with 12 bases left in between. The CDR3 has 14 residues. As DNA, the CDR3 is TGCAGTGCTAGAGATGTTTACGGGAACTACGAGCAGTACTTC. It specifies CSARDVYGNYEQYF.

The rearrangement uses TRBV24-1 and TRBJ2-5; possible D gene TRBD1, 6 bases. Between the trimmed V and J ends, which lost 9 bases and 5 bases, there was a span of 18 bases. Germline values: CDR1 KGHDR, CDR2 SFDVKD. This CDR3 contains 14 residues. CDR3 in DNA: TGTGCCACCTCCCCGCAGGGGCCGGCGGAGACCCAGTACTTC. Its translation is CATSPQGPAETQYF.

This clonotype has just a few counts. The chain carries TRBV5-5 and TRBJ2-7; D is unclear. The V end was cut by 2 bases, the J end by 7 bases, with 10 bases between. This CDR3 spans 12 amino acids. Per the germline V gene, CDR1 is SGHKS and CDR2 is YYEKEE (reference sequence). The CDR3 loop reads CASSLEGWEQYF. The DNA of the CDR3 is TGTGCCAGCAGCTTAGAAGGTTGGGAGCAGTACTTC.

There are a few counts of this clonotype. The chain joins TRBV5-1 to TRBJ2-5; D may be TRBD1 or TRBD2 (5 bases each). Trimming removed 3 bases at V and 4 bases at J, with 13 bases between. Germline CDR1 SGHRS, CDR2 YFSETQ. The CDR3 length is 14 residues. The CDR3 DNA reads TGCGCCAGCAGCTCCGGGACGGGCGCAGAGACCCAGTACTTC. This translates into CASSSGTGAETQYF.

This rearrangement joins TRBV6-1 to TRBJ1-5; 10 positions agree with TRBD1. The CDR3 is 18 amino acids. Trimming cost V 6 bases and J 3 bases; bases outside gene matches: 14. CDR1 and CDR2 from the germline V gene are MNHNS and SASEGT. The CDR3 here is CASRSGQGMFSNNQPQHF. CDR3 bases: TGTGCCAGCAGATCGGGACAGGGGATGTTCAGTAACAATCAGCCCCAGCATTTT.

There are many counts of this clonotype. The CDR3 DNA follows: TGCGCCAGCAGCTTGGGGGTGGCGGAAGGCTACAATGAGCAGTTCTTC. Translated, it gives CASSLGVAEGYNEQFF. This sequence joins TRBV5-1 and TRBJ2-1; D gene ambiguous. This CDR3 comprises 16 residues. Trimming left V 0 bases short and J 3 bases short, with 13 bases between. In germline, CDR1 is SGHRS, CDR2 YFSETQ. The variable domain in full, with the rest retrieved from reference TRBV5-1 and TRBJ2-1, is KAGVTQTPRYLIKTRGQQVTLSCSPISGHRSVSWYQQTPGQGLQFLFEYFSETQRNKGNFPGRFSGRQFSNSRSEMNVSTLELGDSALYLCASSLGVAEGYNEQFFGPGTRLTVL.

This clonotype was recorded at least ten times. The chain has TRBV6-5 and TRBJ2-7, with 9 bases that match TRBD2. Germline CDR1 and CDR2: MNHEY and SVGAGI. This CDR3 region has 15 residues. The trim removed 2 bases at V and 0 bases at J, leaving 2 bases unmatched. The CDR3: CASSYEAGGSYEQYF. The CDR3 DNA reads TGTGCCAGCAGTTACGAAGCGGGGGGCTCCTACGAGCAGTACTTC.

The chain couples TRBV20-1 to TRBJ2-3; D is unresolved. This CDR3 is built from 13 residues. V gave up 2 bases and J gave up 2 bases, with 8 bases separating them. In germline, CDR1 is DFQATT, CDR2 SNEGSKA (reference sequence). This chain's CDR3 is CSARRQYTDTQYF. CDR3 coding DNA: TGCAGTGCTAGAAGGCAGTACACAGATACGCAGTATTTT.

The sample holds a few counts of this clonotype. V and J are TRBV6-2 or TRBV6-3 and TRBJ2-5; 8 positions agree with TRBD2. V was pared by 2 bases and J by 1 base, with 6 bases of the junction left unmatched. Germline V lookup: CDR1 MNHEY, CDR2 SVGEGT. CDR3 size: 16 residues. This CDR3 reads CASSYGTSGAQETQYF. The CDR3 DNA reads TGTGCCAGCAGTTACGGCACTAGCGGAGCCCAAGAGACCCAGTACTTC.

The chain recombines TRBV20-1 with TRBJ2-7, with D perhaps being TRBD1 or TRBD2 (5 bases each). The CDR3 sequence is 12 residues long. V was pared by 4 bases and J by 0 bases, with 7 bases between. Germline V gene sequence: CDR1 DFQATT, CDR2 SNEGSKA (reference sequence). The chain's CDR3 is CSAIGASYEQYF. The CDR3 coding sequence is TGCAGTGCTATCGGGGCCTCCTACGAGCAGTACTTC.

This clonotype was counted ten times or more. The gene calls are TRBV5-1 and TRBJ2-1; 15 bases line up with TRBD2. The CDR3 runs to 15 residues. Trimming at V came to 4 bases and at J to 7 bases, leaving 3 bases not matched to a gene. Germline CDR1 SGHRS, CDR2 YFSETQ. CDR3 in amino acids: CASSGGLAGGNEQFF. CDR3 in DNA: TGCGCCAGCAGCGGCGGACTAGCGGGAGGGAATGAGCAGTTCTTC.

This clonotype came up a few times. The chain links TRBV5-6 to TRBJ2-4; D not resolved. The V end was cut by 0 bases, the J end by 2 bases, with 9 bases between. Germline V gene lookup returns CDR1 SGHDT and CDR2 YYEEEE. The CDR3 extends over 15 amino acids. In nucleotides, the CDR3 is TGTGCCAGCAGCTTGGTATCGTTTACCAAAAACATTCAGTACTTC. This encodes CASSLVSFTKNIQYF.

The J gene is TRBJ2-2, the V gene TRBV2, with 8 positions matching TRBD1. Germline values: CDR1 SNHLY, CDR2 FYNNEI. The CDR3 loop spans 14 amino acids. Trimming cost V 7 bases and J 6 bases; bases outside gene matches: 7. CDR3 in DNA: TGTGCCAGCAATCAGCAGGGGGCCTCCGGGGAGCTGTTTTTT. As protein: CASNQQGASGELFF. The full variable domain, its missing parts supplied by reference TRBV2 and TRBJ2-2, is EPEVTQTPSHQVTQMGQEVILRCVPISNHLYFYWYRQILGQKVEFLVSFYNNEISEKSEIFDDQFSVERPDGSNFTLKIRSTKLEDSAMYFCASNQQGASGELFFGEGSRLTVL.

The table lists this clonotype with a few counts. The chain links TRBV7-8 to TRBJ2-3, with D tentatively TRBD2 (6 bases). Germline lookup yields CDR1 SGHVS and CDR2 FQNEAQ. CDR3 length equals 16 residues. Trimming left V 0 bases short and J 2 bases short, with 12 bases between. This CDR3 is CASSLAFGGPTDTQYF. Written as DNA, the CDR3 is TGTGCCAGCAGCTTAGCGTTCGGGGGACCCACAGATACGCAGTATTTT.

This clonotype was found many times. The V gene is TRBV7-2, the J gene TRBJ2-5, with 7 positions matching TRBD1. The CDR3 is 16 amino acids. The germline CDR1 and CDR2 sequences are SGHTA and FQGNSA. The V gene end was trimmed by 2 bases and the J gene end by 4 bases; junction bases not matched to a gene: 10. As DNA, the CDR3 is TGTGCCAGCAGCTTAAGAATAGGGACAGCCGGAGAGACCCAGTACTTC. This codes for CASSLRIGTAGETQYF.

V is TRBV5-1 and J is TRBJ2-6, with D possibly TRBD1 on 6 matching bases. This CDR3 is 16 amino acids long. V was cut by 4 bases and J by 7 bases, with 18 bases left in between. The germline V gene has CDR1 SGHRS and CDR2 YFSETQ. Here the CDR3 reads CASSPRTALEANVLTF. The CDR3 DNA follows: TGCGCCAGCAGCCCACGGACAGCTCTGGAAGCCAACGTCCTGACTTTC.

V gene TRBV5-1 combines with J gene TRBJ2-7, with 8 bases lining up with TRBD2. The V and J ends lost 5 bases and 2 bases, in that order; junction bases with no gene match: 6. In germline, CDR1 is SGHRS, CDR2 YFSETQ. The CDR3 is made up of 14 amino acids. The CDR3 protein is CASRKLAVTYEQYF. CDR3 coding DNA: TGCGCCAGCAGGAAACTAGCGGTGACCTACGAGCAGTACTTC.

This clonotype has ten or more counts. The chain combines TRBV12-3 or TRBV12-4 with TRBJ2-3; D may correspond to TRBD1 or TRBD2 (6 bases each). Trimming took 6 bases from V and 2 from J, leaving 21 bases between them. CDR3 length equals 17 residues. The CDR3 bases are TGTGCCAGCAGCCACAGGGCTATCGCGGGATTCACAGATACGCAGTATTTT. Translation gives CASSHRAIAGFTDTQYF.